This TCR beta chain was documented in a study of OX40 agonist ivuxolimab in advanced cancers. Study as a whole: Ivuxolimab is an agonistic anti-OX40 (CD134) antibody, and patients were treated with it. Males comprised 82.7% of the group, whose mean age was approximately 61 years (range about 23 to 80). Findings and limits, study-wide: Dose levels from 0.1 to 3.0 mg/kg saw CD4+ and CD8+ blood T cells expand clonally by week 6.

CDR1 is SGHTA and CDR2 is FQGNSA in the germline V gene. V shed 8 bases, J shed 4 bases, and the junction held 8 bases outside the gene matches. The CDR3 has 15 amino acids. Only in-frame clones appear in the TCRdb table, and some are missing; sequencing was by immunoSEQ multiplex PCR. The table shows tens of thousands of clones, with 90% occurring only once. In regard to this clone: Its antigen remains unidentified.

The material was CD4+ or CD8+ T cells sorted from blood, obtained in a trial of the OX40 agonist ivuxolimab. The receptor was isolated from an adult with an advanced solid tumor such as melanoma, head and neck, liver or kidney cancer. The chain uses TRBV7-2 and TRBJ2-3; 11 nucleotides match TRBD2. Here the CDR3 DNA reads TGTGCCAGCTCCTTGACTAGCGGGAACTCAGATACGCAGTATTTT. Amino acids: CASSLTSGNSDTQYF.